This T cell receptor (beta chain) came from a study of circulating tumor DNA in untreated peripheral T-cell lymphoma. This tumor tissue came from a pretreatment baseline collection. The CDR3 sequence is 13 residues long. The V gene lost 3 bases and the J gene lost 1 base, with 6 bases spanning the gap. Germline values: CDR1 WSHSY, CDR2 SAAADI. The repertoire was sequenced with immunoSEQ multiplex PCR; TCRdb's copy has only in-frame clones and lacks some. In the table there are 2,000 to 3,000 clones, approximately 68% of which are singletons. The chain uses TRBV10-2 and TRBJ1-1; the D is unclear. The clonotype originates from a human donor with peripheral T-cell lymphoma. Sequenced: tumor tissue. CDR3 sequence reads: CASSELGNTEAFF. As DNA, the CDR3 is TGCGCCAGCAGTGAATTAGGGAACACTGAAGCTTTCTTT.